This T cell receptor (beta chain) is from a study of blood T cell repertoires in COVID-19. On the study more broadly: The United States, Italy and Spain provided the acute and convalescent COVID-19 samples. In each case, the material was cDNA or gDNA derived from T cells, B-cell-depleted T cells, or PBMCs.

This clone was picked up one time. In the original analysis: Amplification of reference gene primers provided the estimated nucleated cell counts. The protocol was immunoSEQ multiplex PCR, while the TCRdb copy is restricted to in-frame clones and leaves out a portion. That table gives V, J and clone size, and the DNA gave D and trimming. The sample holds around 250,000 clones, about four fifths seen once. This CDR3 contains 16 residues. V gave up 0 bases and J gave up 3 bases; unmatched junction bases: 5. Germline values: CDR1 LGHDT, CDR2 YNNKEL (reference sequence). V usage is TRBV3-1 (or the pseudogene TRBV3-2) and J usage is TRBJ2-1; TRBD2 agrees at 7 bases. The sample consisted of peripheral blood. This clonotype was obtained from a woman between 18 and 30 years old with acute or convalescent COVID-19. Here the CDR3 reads CASSQDRLAVYNEQFF. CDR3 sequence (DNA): TGTGCCAGCAGCCAAGATCGGCTAGCGGTCTACAATGAGCAGTTCTTC.